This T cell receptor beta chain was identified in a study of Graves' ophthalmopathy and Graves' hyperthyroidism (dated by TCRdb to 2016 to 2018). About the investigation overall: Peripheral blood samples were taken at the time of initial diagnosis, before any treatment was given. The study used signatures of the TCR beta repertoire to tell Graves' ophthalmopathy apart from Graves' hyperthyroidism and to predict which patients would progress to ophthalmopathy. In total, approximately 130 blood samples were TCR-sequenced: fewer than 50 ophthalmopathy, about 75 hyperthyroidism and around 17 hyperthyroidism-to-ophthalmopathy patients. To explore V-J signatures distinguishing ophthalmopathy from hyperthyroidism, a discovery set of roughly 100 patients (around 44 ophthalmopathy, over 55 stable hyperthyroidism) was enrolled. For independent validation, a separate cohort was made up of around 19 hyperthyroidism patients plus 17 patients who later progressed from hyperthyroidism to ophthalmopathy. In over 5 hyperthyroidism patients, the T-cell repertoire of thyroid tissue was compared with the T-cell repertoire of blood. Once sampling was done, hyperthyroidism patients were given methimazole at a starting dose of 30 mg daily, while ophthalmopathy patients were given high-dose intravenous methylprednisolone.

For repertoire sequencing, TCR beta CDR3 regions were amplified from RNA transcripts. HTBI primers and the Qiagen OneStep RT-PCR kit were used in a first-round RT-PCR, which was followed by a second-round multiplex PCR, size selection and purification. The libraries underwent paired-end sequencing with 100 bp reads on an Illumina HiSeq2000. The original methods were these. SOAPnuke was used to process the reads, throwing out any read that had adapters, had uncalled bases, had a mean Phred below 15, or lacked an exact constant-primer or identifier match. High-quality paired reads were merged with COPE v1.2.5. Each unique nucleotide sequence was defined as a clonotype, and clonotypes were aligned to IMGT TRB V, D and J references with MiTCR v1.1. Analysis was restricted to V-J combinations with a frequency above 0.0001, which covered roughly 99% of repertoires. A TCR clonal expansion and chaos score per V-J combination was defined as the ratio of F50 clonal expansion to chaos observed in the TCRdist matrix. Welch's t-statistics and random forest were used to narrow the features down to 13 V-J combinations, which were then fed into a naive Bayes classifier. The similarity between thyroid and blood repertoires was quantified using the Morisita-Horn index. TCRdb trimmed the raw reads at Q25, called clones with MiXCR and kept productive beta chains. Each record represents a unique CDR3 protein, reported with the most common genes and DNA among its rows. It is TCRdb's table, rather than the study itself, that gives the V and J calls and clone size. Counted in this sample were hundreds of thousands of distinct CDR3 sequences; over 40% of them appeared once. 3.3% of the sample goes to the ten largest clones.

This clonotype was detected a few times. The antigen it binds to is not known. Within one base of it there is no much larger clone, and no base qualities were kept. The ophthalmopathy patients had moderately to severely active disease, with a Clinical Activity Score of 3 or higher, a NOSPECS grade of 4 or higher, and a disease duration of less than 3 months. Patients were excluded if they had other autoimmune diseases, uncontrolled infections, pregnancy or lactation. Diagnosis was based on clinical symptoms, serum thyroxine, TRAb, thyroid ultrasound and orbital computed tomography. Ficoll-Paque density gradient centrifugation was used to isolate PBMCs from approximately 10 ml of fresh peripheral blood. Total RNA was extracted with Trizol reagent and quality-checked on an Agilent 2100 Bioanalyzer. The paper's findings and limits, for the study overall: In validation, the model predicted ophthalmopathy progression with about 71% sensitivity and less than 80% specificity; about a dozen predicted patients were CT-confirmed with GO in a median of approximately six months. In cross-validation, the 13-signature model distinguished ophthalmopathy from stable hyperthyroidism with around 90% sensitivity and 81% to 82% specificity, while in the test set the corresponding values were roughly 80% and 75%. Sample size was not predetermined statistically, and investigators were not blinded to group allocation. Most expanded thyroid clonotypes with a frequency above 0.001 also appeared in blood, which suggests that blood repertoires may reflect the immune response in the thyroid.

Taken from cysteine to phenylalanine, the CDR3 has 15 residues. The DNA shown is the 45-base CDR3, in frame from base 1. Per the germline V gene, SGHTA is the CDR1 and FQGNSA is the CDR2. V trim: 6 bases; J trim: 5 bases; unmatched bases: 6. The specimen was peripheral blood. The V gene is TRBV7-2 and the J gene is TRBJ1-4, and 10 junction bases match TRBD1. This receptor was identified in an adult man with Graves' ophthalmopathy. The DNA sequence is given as TGTGCCAGCAGTCTAGAGGGACAGGGGAATGAAAAACTGTTTTTT. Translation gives CASSLEGQGNEKLFF.